Shown below are 14 T cell receptor beta chains from a single sample sequenced in a study of shared clonotypes between healthy human individuals. Some clones are missing from TCRdb's copy, which holds only in-frame ones; the method was immunoSEQ multiplex PCR. This table has 2 million to 2.5 million clones, approximately 93% appearing once. Material: naive CD4+ T cells from PBMCs. The sample's subset: CD45RA+ positively selected. The receptors here all came from a man aged 18 to 30 in good health. Some clones in this sample may be carry-over from other donors' samples.

In nucleotides, the CDR3 is TGTGCCAGCAGCGGGACTAGTGGGACCCAGTACTTC. Protein sequence: CASSGTSGTQYF. V gene TRBV28 combines with J gene TRBJ2-5, with 8 bases identical to TRBD2. The trim removed 6 bases at V and 7 bases at J, leaving 4 bases unmatched. The CDR3 loop spans 12 amino acids. Germline lookup yields CDR1 MDHEN and CDR2 SYDVKM.

The rearrangement joins TRBV5-5 to TRBJ2-7; TRBD2 matches 7 bases. This CDR3 contains 13 residues. In germline, CDR1 is SGHKS, CDR2 YYEKEE (reference sequence). V lost 1 base, J lost 7 bases, and 5 bases stayed unmatched. The CDR3 nucleotides are TGTGCCAGCAGCTTGCCTCCGGGGGGTGAGCAGTACTTC. As protein: CASSLPPGGEQYF.

CDR3 nucleotide sequence: TGTGCCAGCGGGGAGTATGGCTACACCTTC. Its translation: CASGEYGYTF. This sequence joins TRBV28 and TRBJ1-2, with D hard to call. V gave up 8 bases and J gave up 5 bases, with 6 bases separating them. CDR3 length: 10 residues. The germline gives CDR1 MDHEN, CDR2 SYDVKM.

The chain has TRBV10-3 and TRBJ2-3; perhaps TRBD2 as D (6 bases). Germline lookup yields CDR1 ENHRY and CDR2 SYGVKD. The CDR3 length is 15 residues. The V end was cut by 3 bases, the J end by 1 base, with 11 bases between. The DNA for the CDR3 is TGTGCCATCAGTGAATCCGGGAGTCGCACAGATACGCAGTATTTT. Its protein product is CAISESGSRTDTQYF.

As DNA, the CDR3 is TGTGCCAGCAGCTCAATCGGGACCTACAATGAGCAGTTCTTC. Translating it yields CASSSIGTYNEQFF. J is TRBJ2-1 and V is TRBV5-8, with D possibly being TRBD2 (5 bases). This CDR3 contains 14 residues. Germline V CDR1 and CDR2: SGHTS, YDEGEE. The germline V and J ends were trimmed by 3 bases and 2 bases, with 9 bases remaining between them.

The rearrangement joins TRBV5-6 to TRBJ1-2; D uncertain. CDR3 length: 12 residues. Germline V gene sequence: CDR1 SGHDT, CDR2 YYEEEE. The V gene lost 1 base and the J gene lost 4 bases, with 5 bases spanning the gap. CDR3 sequence reads: CASSLNSYGYTF. In DNA, the CDR3 is TGTGCCAGCAGCTTGAACAGCTATGGCTACACCTTC. The full variable domain, rest sourced from reference TRBV5-6 and TRBJ1-2, is DAGVTQSPTHLIKTRGQQVTLRCSPKSGHDTVSWYQQALGQGPQFIFQYYEEEERQRGNFPDRFSGHQFPNYSSELNVNALLLGDSALYLCASSLNSYGYTFGSGTRLTVV.

In the case of this clone: Other DNA sequences within the sample encode an identical CDR3. J is TRBJ2-3 and V is TRBV6-5; D remains unclear. Trimming took off 3 bases at V and 0 bases at J, with 7 bases between the two ends. Germline V gives CDR1 MNHEY, CDR2 SVGAGI. The CDR3 runs 14 residues. The CDR3 DNA sequence: TGTGCCAGCAGTTATGGATTAAGCACAGATACGCAGTATTTT. This sequence encodes CASSYGLSTDTQYF.

This CDR3 reads CASSLAENPRGTQYF. The CDR3, as DNA: TGCGCCAGCAGCTTGGCCGAGAATCCCAGGGGTACGCAGTATTTT. The rearrangement joins TRBV5-1 to TRBJ2-3, with D possibly being TRBD1 (6 bases). There are 15 residues in the CDR3. V was cut by 0 bases and J by 8 bases, with 16 bases left in between. Looked up from germline, CDR1 is SGHRS and CDR2 is YFSETQ.

The rearrangement joins TRBV29-1 to TRBJ1-2; D is undetermined. In germline, CDR1 is SQVTM, CDR2 ANQGSEA. V dropped 7 bases and J dropped 0 bases, with 9 bases sitting between them. This CDR3 has 12 residues. DNA of the CDR3: TGCAGCGACGCCGACACTAACTATGGCTACACCTTC. It specifies CSDADTNYGYTF.

V and J are TRBV27 and TRBJ1-5; D is uncertain. CDR1 is MNHEY, CDR2 SMNVEV, per germline (reference sequence). The CDR3 consists of 13 residues. V dropped 3 bases and J dropped 4 bases, with 7 bases sitting between them. Here the CDR3 DNA reads TGTGCCAGCAGTTTGGTCCGGAATCAGCCCCAGCATTTT. Protein: CASSLVRNQPQHF.

Comments on this clone: Other DNA sequences in the same sample also yield this CDR3. This chain connects TRBV5-1 to TRBJ2-6; D not certain. The V gene's germline CDR1 is SGHRS and CDR2 YFSETQ. Deletions cut 4 bases from V and 1 base from J, with 6 bases between. CDR3 size: 14 residues. CDR3 DNA sequence: TGCGCCAGCAGCCGCGGTTCTGGGGCCAACGTCCTGACTTTC. Its protein is CASSRGSGANVLTF.

This rearrangement joins TRBV7-2 to TRBJ2-1; D unclear. This CDR3 spans 13 amino acids. CDR1 SGHTA and CDR2 FQGNSA come from the germline V gene. With 4 bases removed from V and 7 bases from J, the gap between germline ends came to 11 bases. The CDR3 reads CASSSAPLNEQFF. The CDR3 region has the DNA TGTGCCAGCAGCTCCGCCCCCTTGAATGAGCAGTTCTTC.

The rearrangement uses TRBV7-2 and TRBJ2-3; D possibly corresponds to TRBD2 (6 bases). Deletions cut 3 bases from V and 5 bases from J, with 12 bases between. CDR1 SGHTA and CDR2 FQGNSA come from the germline V gene. The CDR3 is 14 amino acids. The chain's CDR3 is CASSFASGVDTQYF. CDR3 nucleotide sequence: TGTGCCAGCAGCTTCGCTTCGGGGGTAGATACGCAGTATTTT.

The chain has TRBV29-1 and TRBJ1-2; D is unresolved. V dropped 5 bases and J dropped 8 bases, with 12 bases sitting between them. The CDR3 consists of 11 residues. Germline V CDR1 and CDR2: SQVTM, ANQGSEA. The CDR3 DNA follows: TGCAGCGTTCCCGGGTTAGGCGGCTACACCTTC. It specifies CSVPGLGGYTF.